This TCR beta chain appears in the sequencing data of a study of cytomegalovirus exposure and HLA in healthy donors. The PCR made use of 60 Vbeta and 13 Jbeta primers. Only in-frame clones appear in the TCRdb table, and some are missing; sequencing was by immunoSEQ multiplex PCR. The sample yields some 140,000 clones, approximately 70% seen once. Germline V gene sequence: CDR1 SGHAT, CDR2 FQNNGV. The CDR3 is 15 residues long. Sequencing was done on a sample of PBMCs. The V and J genes are TRBV11-2 and TRBJ1-4; D perhaps matches TRBD1 (5 bases). The receptor was derived from a human donor in good health. CDR3 in DNA: TGTGCTTCAAGAGGGAGGGAAGGGGCTAATGAAAAACTGTTTTTT. Translation: CASRGREGANEKLFF.